One sample yielded the 29 T cell receptor beta chains listed below, sequenced in a study of spatial heterogeneity in lung cancer. Time point specified: sample taken at primary tumor resection. TCRs were sequenced from unsorted whole RNA of tumor, nontumor lung or PBMC. TCRdb passed the 5' RACE reads through MiXCR, listing each CDR3 protein once. The sample includes about 13,000 distinct CDR3 sequences, over 5% of them seen just once. Source: lung tumor tissue, taken at surgery. The receptors derive from a human donor with early-stage non-small cell lung cancer.

Only a few counts were recorded for this clonotype. The library was built for alpha chains, so this beta chain is an off-target read and its size means little. The chain has TRBV20-1 and TRBJ2-5; 8 bases are a match to TRBD2. The CDR3 contains 15 residues. The V gene's germline CDR1 is DFQATT and CDR2 SNEGSKA (reference sequence). J lost 6 bases, V lost 5 bases, and 14 bases had no gene match. CDR3 sequence: CSAGYSGGPQKTQYF. CDR3 bases: TGCAGTGCTGGCTACAGCGGGGGCCCACAGAAGACCCAGTACTTC.

This clonotype was picked up many times. This beta chain lies outside the target of a library built for alpha chains; its clone size means little. The rearrangement joins TRBV10-3 to TRBJ2-7, with unresolved D. CDR1 and CDR2 (germline): ENHRY, SYGVKD. Trimming left V 3 bases short and J 1 base short, with 10 bases between. This CDR3 region has 14 residues. The CDR3 DNA follows: TGTGCCATCAGTGATCCAGGCCTATCCTACGAGCAGTACTTC. Its protein is CAISDPGLSYEQYF.

This clonotype came up many times. Little can be read into the size of this beta chain, an off-target read in a library designed for alpha chains. The chain recombines TRBV30 with TRBJ2-3; D possibly corresponds to TRBD2 (5 bases). Germline V CDR1 and CDR2: GTSNPN, SVGIG (reference sequence). The CDR3 covers 12 residues. The V and J ends lost 1 base and 6 bases respectively, with 8 bases between them. The CDR3 is CAWSGSGDTQYF. CDR3 bases: TGTGCCTGGAGTGGGAGCGGTGATACGCAGTATTTT.

This clonotype was seen more than once but under ten times. Because this beta chain is a stray read in a library intended to capture alpha chains, its abundance should not be given much weight. The chain has TRBV29-1 and TRBJ1-2; no clear D gene. There are 13 residues in the CDR3. CDR1 is SQVTM and CDR2 is ANQGSEA in the germline V gene. V was cut by 1 base and J by 4 bases, with 10 bases left in between. CDR3 sequence (DNA): TGCAGCGTTGAAGTCGATGAAGCCTATGGCTACACCTTC. This codes for CSVEVDEAYGYTF.

With respect to this clonotype: This beta chain is an unintended read in a library built for alpha chains; its size means little. The chain has TRBV12-3 or TRBV12-4 and TRBJ1-3; 8 nucleotides agree with TRBD1. The V gene end was trimmed by 1 base and the J gene end by 0 bases; junction bases not matched to a gene: 2. CDR3 length: 16 amino acids. The CDR3 sequence is CASSLDRGISGNTIYF. CDR3 DNA sequence: TGTGCCAGCAGTTTAGACAGGGGGATCTCTGGAAACACCATATATTTT.

This clonotype was seen repeatedly, ten times or more. For a library built for alpha chains, this beta chain is a stray read; little rests on its size. The chain combines TRBV29-1 with TRBJ2-2; D is perhaps TRBD2 (6 bases). Germline V gives CDR1 SQVTM, CDR2 ANQGSEA. V gave up 1 base and J gave up 1 base, with 7 bases separating them. The CDR3 sequence is 14 residues long. The CDR3 DNA follows: TGCAGCGTTGAAGCGCGGGGGAACACCGGGGAGCTGTTTTTT. It is translated as CSVEARGNTGELFF.

Many counts were recorded for this clonotype. The size of this beta chain means little, since it is a stray read in a library made for alpha chains. V usage is TRBV7-9 and J usage is TRBJ2-5; D possibly uses TRBD1 or TRBD2 (6 bases each). The V end lost 5 bases, the J end lost 4 bases, and 14 bases lay between the germline ends. Germline V gene data show CDR1 as SEHNR and CDR2 as FQNEAQ (reference sequence). This CDR3 has 14 amino acids. CDR3 residues: CASSVARGGETQYF. CDR3 DNA sequence: TGTGCCAGCAGCGTTGCCAGGGGAGGAGAGACCCAGTACTTC.

Concerning this clonotype itself: A library made for alpha chains picked up this beta chain off target, so its size means little. The rearrangement uses TRBV30 and TRBJ2-7; unclear D gene. Germline CDR1 GTSNPN, CDR2 SVGIG (reference sequence). The CDR3 runs to 12 residues. V was clipped by 5 bases and J by 5 bases, with 13 bases between them. In nucleotides, the CDR3 is TGTGCCTGGTCCCCGGGTTTCAACGAGCAGTACTTC. As protein: CAWSPGFNEQYF.

In its sample, this clonotype was seen many times. Because the library targeted alpha chains, this beta chain is an off-target read whose size means little. This sequence joins TRBV10-3 and TRBJ1-6; D perhaps matches TRBD1 (5 bases). Germline CDR1 reads ENHRY; CDR2 reads SYGVKD. The CDR3 length is 17 residues. V lost 2 bases and J lost 5, with 16 bases in between. In nucleotides, the CDR3 is TGTGCCATCAGTGAGGATGCAGGGAATGGCGATAATTCACCCCTCCACTTT. This gives the protein CAISEDAGNGDNSPLHF.

There are many counts of this clonotype. The library was built for alpha chains, so this beta chain is an off-target read and its size means little. The chain uses TRBV7-2 and TRBJ2-5; D remains ambiguous. The V gene's germline CDR1 is SGHTA and CDR2 FQGNSA. This CDR3 region has 14 residues. Trimming removed 5 bases at V and 0 bases at J, with 10 bases between. In DNA, the CDR3 is TGTGCCAGCAGCCCCAGACGGGACCAAGAGACCCAGTACTTC. Residues: CASSPRRDQETQYF.

This clonotype was counted ten times or more. For a library built for alpha chains, this beta chain is a stray read; little rests on its size. The J gene is TRBJ1-1, the V gene TRBV25-1; D is uncertain. The CDR3 is 11 residues long. V gave up 6 bases and J gave up 7 bases, with 9 bases separating them. Germline-derived CDR1 and CDR2 are MGHDK and SYGVNS. CDR3 residues: CASRWALEAFF. The CDR3 region has the DNA TGTGCCAGCAGGTGGGCACTTGAAGCTTTCTTT.

In its sample, this clonotype ranks as medium-sized. Found in a library prepared for alpha chains, this beta chain is an off-target read, and its abundance has little meaning. The chain uses TRBV20-1 and TRBJ2-2; D ambiguous. Germline V CDR1 and CDR2: DFQATT, SNEGSKA (reference sequence). The CDR3 has 14 residues. Trimming removed 0 bases from V and 5 bases from J, with 10 bases in between. The CDR3 DNA reads as TGCAGTGCTAGAGATGGGCAGACGACCGGGGAGCTGTTTTTT. Translation: CSARDGQTTGELFF.

This clonotype was picked up many times. A library prepared for alpha chains yielded this beta chain as an off-target read; its size is of little meaning. The chain carries TRBV12-3 or TRBV12-4 and TRBJ2-6; 8 positions agree with TRBD1. This CDR3 region has 16 residues. V lost 6 bases, J lost 4 bases, and 8 bases stayed unmatched. The CDR3 reads CASSPQGALGANVLTF. The CDR3 DNA follows: TGTGCCAGCAGCCCTCAGGGGGCGCTAGGGGCCAACGTCCTGACTTTC.

This clonotype came up many times. This beta chain appears as a stray read in a library generated for alpha chains; its size is not informative. The chain uses TRBV29-1 and TRBJ2-2; D not resolved. Germline assignment: CDR1 SQVTM and CDR2 ANQGSEA. The CDR3 has 14 amino acids. V gave up 4 bases and J gave up 3 bases, with 12 bases separating them. For the CDR3, the DNA is TGCAGCGTTGGTTCTCTCCCGTACACCGGGGAGCTGTTTTTT. Protein sequence: CSVGSLPYTGELFF.

This clonotype has ten or more counts. Since it is a stray read in a library aimed at alpha chains, this beta chain has a size that is not meaningful. The chain combines TRBV29-1 with TRBJ2-3; TRBD2 agrees at 15 bases. The germline V gene encodes CDR1 SQVTM and CDR2 ANQGSEA. The V and J ends lost 6 bases and 6 bases, in that order; junction bases with no gene match: 4. The length of the CDR3 is 14 residues. The CDR3 bases are TGCAGCGTCGGACTAGCGGGGGGGTCTGATACGCAGTATTTT. Residues: CSVGLAGGSDTQYF.

This clonotype was detected only a few times. This beta chain appears as a stray read in a library generated for alpha chains; its size is not informative. This rearrangement joins TRBV18 to TRBJ2-4, with TRBD1 matching over 7 bases. From germline, CDR1 is KGHSH and CDR2 LQKENI. V trimming: 3 bases; J trimming: 9 bases; junction bases outside the gene matches: 8. The length of the CDR3 is 14 residues. CDR3: CASSPLGDRSIQYF. The CDR3 DNA sequence: TGTGCCAGCTCACCCTTAGGGGACAGAAGCATTCAGTACTTC.

This clonotype was observed many times. This beta chain came through as a stray read in a library set up for alpha chains, and its size says little. The V gene is TRBV29-1, the J gene TRBJ2-1, with 8 bases fitting TRBD1. CDR1 is SQVTM, CDR2 ANQGSEA, per germline. Losses at the gene ends were 3 bases for V and 2 bases for J; bases not matched to a gene: 6. The CDR3 has 15 amino acids. DNA for the CDR3: TGCAGCGTTGATGGGACAGGCCTCACCTACAATGAGCAGTTCTTC. It codes for CSVDGTGLTYNEQFF.

This clonotype was picked up many times. This beta chain is an off-target read within a library intended for alpha chains, so its frequency means little. This sequence joins TRBV29-1 and TRBJ1-3; 7 bases agree with TRBD1. In germline, CDR1 is SQVTM, CDR2 ANQGSEA. V dropped 6 bases and J dropped 0; count of bases not matched to a gene: 2. CDR3 length: 13 residues. The CDR3: CSVGQSSGNTIYF. CDR3 nucleotide sequence: TGCAGCGTGGGACAGAGCTCTGGAAACACCATATATTTT.

This clonotype appeared many times. The library was prepared for alpha chains; this beta chain is a stray read, so its frequency means little. The V gene is TRBV12-3 or TRBV12-4, the J gene TRBJ1-1, with TRBD1 as a possible D gene (5 bases). V gave up 4 bases and J gave up 4 bases, with 13 bases separating them. The CDR3 runs 14 residues. The CDR3 sequence is CASSSLRVGTEAFF. The CDR3, as DNA: TGTGCCAGCAGTTCCCTCAGGGTTGGCACTGAAGCTTTCTTT.

The table lists this clonotype with a few counts. This beta chain was picked up by a library intended for alpha chains and is off target, so its count carries little meaning. The rearrangement joins TRBV5-1 to TRBJ2-5, with 10 bases lining up with TRBD1. From germline, CDR1 is SGHRS and CDR2 YFSETQ. The CDR3 sequence is 15 residues long. With 4 bases clipped from V and 5 bases from J, the junction kept 8 bases outside the gene matches. The CDR3 sequence is CASSLGDRGLETQYF. The CDR3, as DNA: TGCGCCAGCAGCCTGGGGGACAGGGGTTTGGAGACCCAGTACTTC. The whole variable domain, filled in from reference TRBV5-1 and TRBJ2-5, reads KAGVTQTPRYLIKTRGQQVTLSCSPISGHRSVSWYQQTPGQGLQFLFEYFSETQRNKGNFPGRFSGRQFSNSRSEMNVSTLELGDSALYLCASSLGDRGLETQYFGPGTRLLVL.

There are many counts of this clonotype. This beta chain turned up in a library designed for alpha chains; as an off-target read, its abundance says little. CDR3 region: CASSLRTGDSPLHF. The CDR3 region has the DNA TGTGCCAGCAGTTTGAGGACAGGAGATTCACCCCTCCACTTT. The chain couples TRBV12-3 or TRBV12-4 to TRBJ1-6, with 7 nucleotides matching TRBD1. V lost 3 bases, J lost 8 bases, and 4 bases stayed unmatched. The CDR3 has 14 amino acids.

This clonotype turned up a few times. As an off-target read in a library built for alpha chains, this beta chain has a frequency of little significance. The chain employs TRBV6-1 and TRBJ2-5; D may correspond to TRBD1 or TRBD2 (6 bases each). CDR3 length: 15 residues. The germline V gene encodes CDR1 MNHNS and CDR2 SASEGT. Trimming shortened V by 6 bases and J by 2 bases, and 16 bases separated the two germline ends. The CDR3 DNA reads as TGTGCCAGCAGGGGGGCAGGGACTGGACAAGAGACCCAGTACTTC. It codes for CASRGAGTGQETQYF.

This clonotype was found many times. Because this beta chain is a stray read in a library intended to capture alpha chains, its abundance should not be given much weight. The rearrangement uses TRBV6-1 and TRBJ2-5; TRBD2 matches at 11 bases. The V and J ends lost 6 bases and 4 bases, in that order; junction bases with no gene match: 10. CDR1 and CDR2 from the germline V gene are MNHNS and SASEGT. The CDR3 length is 16 residues. The CDR3 loop is CASRLTSGSIAETQYF. The CDR3 DNA reads TGTGCCAGCAGATTAACTAGCGGGAGTATCGCAGAGACCCAGTACTTC.

This clonotype showed up many times. Since it is a stray read in a library aimed at alpha chains, this beta chain has a size that is not meaningful. This chain connects TRBV6-2 or TRBV6-3 to TRBJ2-2; 8 bases are a match to TRBD1. CDR3 length: 15 amino acids. Unmatched junction bases numbered 4, after V lost 7 bases and J lost 0 bases. Germline CDR1 reads MNHEY; CDR2 reads SVGEGT. CDR3 sequence (DNA): TGTGCCAGCACGACGGACAGGGCGAACACCGGGGAGCTGTTTTTT. It is translated as CASTTDRANTGELFF.

Notes on this clonotype: This beta chain turned up in a library designed for alpha chains; as an off-target read, its abundance says little. The V call is TRBV20-1, the J call TRBJ2-5; D is unclear. V was shortened by 3 bases and J by 5 bases, with 10 bases between the two germline ends. The germline V gene encodes CDR1 DFQATT and CDR2 SNEGSKA (reference sequence). This CDR3 comprises 12 residues. The DNA of the CDR3 is TGCAGTGCTAGCGCAGGAAGGGAGACCCAGTACTTC. It is translated as CSASAGRETQYF.

This clonotype was seen only a few times. A library made for alpha chains picked up this beta chain off target, so its size means little. CDR3 nucleotides: TGTGCCAGTAGTGTCTCTAGCGGGGGAAGCTCTAGCACAGATACGCAGTATTTT. This codes for CASSVSSGGSSSTDTQYF. The genes are TRBV19 and TRBJ2-3; 10 bases fit TRBD2. The trim removed 5 bases at V and 0 bases at J, leaving 11 bases unmatched. Germline-derived CDR1 and CDR2 are LNHDA and SQIVND (reference sequence). The CDR3 loop spans 18 amino acids.

This clonotype was counted a few times. The library was designed around alpha chains, so this beta chain is a stray read whose abundance carries little weight. The chain links TRBV14 to TRBJ2-4; 8 bases are shared with TRBD2. Germline-derived CDR1 and CDR2 are SGHDN and FVKESK. CDR3 length: 17 residues. V trimming: 0 bases; J trimming: 2 bases; junction bases outside the gene matches: 6. This chain's CDR3 is CASSQDSGAGTKNIQYF. Written as DNA, the CDR3 is TGTGCCAGCAGCCAAGATAGCGGGGCCGGAACCAAAAACATTCAGTACTTC.

Ten or more counts support this clonotype. The size of this beta chain means little, since it is a stray read in a library made for alpha chains. J is TRBJ1-2 and V is TRBV18, with D possibly matching TRBD1 (5 bases). Germline lookup yields CDR1 KGHSH and CDR2 LQKENI. The CDR3 extends over 14 amino acids. V was pared by 2 bases and J by 4 bases, with 11 bases between. Written as DNA, the CDR3 is TGTGCCAGCTCACCAGCGAGTGGGGCCTATGGCTACACCTTC. It specifies CASSPASGAYGYTF.

This clonotype came up many times. This beta chain is an unintended read in a library built for alpha chains; its size means little. As DNA, the CDR3 is TGTGCCATCAGATCGGACAGGGGTCCGTCTAATGAAAAACTGTTTTTT. Protein product: CAIRSDRGPSNEKLFF. This sequence joins TRBV10-3 and TRBJ1-4, with TRBD1 identical over 9 bases. CDR3 length: 16 residues. J lost 3 bases, V lost 6 bases, and 8 bases had no gene match. Looked up from germline, CDR1 is ENHRY and CDR2 is SYGVKD.